The 22 T cell receptor beta chains reported below all come from one sample, sequenced in a study of response to subunit inactivated influenza vaccine. TCRdb used MiXCR to reprocess the RT-PCR reads, holding one entry per CDR3 protein. In the table there are 450,000 to 700,000 distinct CDR3 sequences, 12% to 15% of which are singletons. The sequenced sample was PBMCs from blood, obtained 11 to 12 days after vaccination. All receptors derive from a man in his fifties who received an inactivated influenza vaccine.

The V gene is TRBV14, the J gene TRBJ2-1; 8 bases map to TRBD1. The CDR3 loop spans 14 amino acids. V gave up 0 bases and J gave up 13 bases; unmatched junction bases: 8. The germline V gene has CDR1 SGHDN and CDR2 FVKESK. The DNA for the CDR3 is TGTGCCAGCAGCCAAGAAAGAGGAGGGACAGGTCAGTTCTTC. Translating it yields CASSQERGGTGQFF.

The chain is built from TRBV12-3 or TRBV12-4 and TRBJ2-3; 9 nucleotides line up with TRBD1. J gave up 5 bases and V 6 bases, and 6 bases lay outside the gene matches. The CDR3 loop spans 14 amino acids. Written as DNA, the CDR3 is TGTGCCAGCAGAAATGGACAGGGGATAGATACGCAGTATTTT. This sequence encodes CASRNGQGIDTQYF.

The chain recombines TRBV7-2 with TRBJ2-3, with TRBD2 matching 13 bases. This CDR3 spans 17 amino acids. The junction had 11 bases not matched to a gene; V was cut back by 5 bases and J by 6 bases. The germline CDR1 and CDR2 sequences are SGHTA and FQGNSA. Here the CDR3 reads CASSLGLAGDLQDTQYF. In nucleotides, the CDR3 is TGTGCCAGCAGCCTTGGACTAGCGGGGGATCTTCAGGATACGCAGTATTTT.

This clonotype was counted between two and nine times. This sequence joins TRBV7-2 and TRBJ2-2; 8 bases map to TRBD1. V dropped 0 bases and J dropped 5; count of bases not matched to a gene: 2. Germline V gives CDR1 SGHTA, CDR2 FQGNSA. CDR3 length equals 15 residues. The DNA of the CDR3 is TGTGCCAGCAGCTTAGCTCAGGGGGCGACCGGGGAGCTGTTTTTT. Protein: CASSLAQGATGELFF.

Comments on this clonotype: The germline gene is not matched at one end of the junction; a read error may be the cause. This chain joins TRBV5-1 and TRBJ2-1; D is unresolved. The germline V gene has CDR1 SGHRS and CDR2 YFSETQ. The CDR3 contains 15 residues. The CDR3 loop reads CAISLILRPYNEQFF. CDR3 bases: TGCGCCATCAGCTTGATACTTCGACCCTACAATGAGCAGTTCTTC. The full variable domain, rest sourced from reference TRBV5-1 and TRBJ2-1, is KAGVTQTPRYLIKTRGQQVTLSCSPISGHRSVSWYQQTPGQGLQFLFEYFSETQRNKGNFPGRFSGRQFSNSRSEMNVSTLELGDSALYLCAISLILRPYNEQFFGPGTRLTVL.

The genes are TRBV28 and TRBJ2-1, with 9 bases matching TRBD1. Germline V lookup: CDR1 MDHEN, CDR2 SYDVKM. J lost 6 bases, V lost 8 bases, and 8 bases had no gene match. There are 14 residues in the CDR3. CDR3 bases: TGTGCCAGCCGGGGGACAGGGAATAGCAATGAGCAGTTCTTC. This encodes CASRGTGNSNEQFF.

This clonotype has a count of ten or more. This chain links TRBV12-3 or TRBV12-4 with TRBJ2-1; possibly TRBD2 for D (6 bases). The V gene lost 4 bases and the J gene lost 8 bases, with 12 bases spanning the gap. This CDR3 spans 13 amino acids. CDR3: CASSSGLFDEQFF. The DNA for the CDR3 is TGTGCCAGCAGTTCGGGACTCTTCGATGAGCAGTTCTTC.

V usage is TRBV28 and J usage is TRBJ2-2, with 11 nucleotides matching TRBD2. The germline V gene has CDR1 MDHEN and CDR2 SYDVKM. Trimming at V came to 6 bases and at J to 0 bases, leaving 3 bases not matched to a gene. The CDR3 is 16 residues long. The CDR3: CASRPLAGANTGELFF. The DNA of the CDR3 is TGTGCCAGCAGACCACTAGCGGGAGCGAACACCGGGGAGCTGTTTTTT. The variable domain in full, completed from reference TRBV28 and TRBJ2-2, reads DVKVTQSSRYLVKRTGEKVFLECVQDMDHENMFWYRQDPGLGLRLIYFSYDVKMKEKGDIPEGYSVSREKKERFSLILESASTNQTSMYLCASRPLAGANTGELFFGEGSRLTVL.

The genes are TRBV12-3 or TRBV12-4 and TRBJ2-1; either TRBD1 or TRBD2 may supply D (5 bases each). V was cut by 2 bases and J by 4 bases, with 9 bases left in between. The CDR3 totals 14 residues. In DNA, the CDR3 is TGTGCCAGCAGTTTAACGGGGCCATACAATGAGCAGTTCTTC. Translating gives CASSLTGPYNEQFF.

This clonotype was counted only a few times. The genes are TRBV28 and TRBJ2-5; D gene unclear. Per the germline V gene, CDR1 is MDHEN and CDR2 is SYDVKM. The CDR3 totals 14 residues. Trimming took off 3 bases at V and 5 bases at J, with 13 bases between the two ends. The CDR3 nucleotides are TGTGCCAGCAGTTTGCCCGCGTGGGGTGAGACCCAGTACTTC. Translating it yields CASSLPAWGETQYF. The entire variable domain, with the rest obtained from reference TRBV28 and TRBJ2-5, is as follows: DVKVTQSSRYLVKRTGEKVFLECVQDMDHENMFWYRQDPGLGLRLIYFSYDVKMKEKGDIPEGYSVSREKKERFSLILESASTNQTSMYLCASSLPAWGETQYFGPGTRLLVL.

In this sample, this clonotype turned up a few times. The V call is TRBV7-9, the J call TRBJ1-6; D is unresolved. V shed 1 base and J shed 6 bases, with 7 bases lying between them. Germline CDR1 and CDR2: SEHNR and FQNEAQ (reference sequence). The CDR3 sequence is 14 residues long. CDR3 region: CASSLDTTNSPLHF. CDR3 nucleotide sequence: TGTGCCAGCAGCTTAGACACCACTAATTCACCCCTCCACTTT.

This clonotype has ten or more counts. This chain uses TRBV7-9 with TRBJ2-5; 11 bases agree with TRBD2. V was pared by 5 bases and J by 2 bases, with 1 base of the junction left unmatched. The CDR3 is 14 residues long. CDR1 is SEHNR and CDR2 is FQNEAQ in the germline V gene (reference sequence). In nucleotides, the CDR3 is TGTGCCAGCAGCAGACTAGCGGGACAAGAGACCCAGTACTTC. It is translated as CASSRLAGQETQYF. Using reference TRBV7-9 and TRBJ2-5 for the parts outside the CDR3, the full variable domain is DTGVSQNPRHKITKRGQNVTFRCDPISEHNRLYWYRQTLGQGPEFLTYFQNEAQLEKSRLLSDRFSAERPKGSFSTLEIQRTEQGDSAMYLCASSRLAGQETQYFGPGTRLLVL.

This clonotype was seen ten or more times. The chain carries TRBV11-2 and TRBJ2-5; D not resolved. The germline gives CDR1 SGHAT, CDR2 FQNNGV. CDR3 length: 13 residues. V was trimmed by 5 bases and J by 1 base, leaving 8 bases between them. CDR3 nucleotides: TGTGCCAGCAGCGACCAGATCCAAGAGACCCAGTACTTC. It codes for CASSDQIQETQYF.

The CDR3 here is CSASRNTEAFF. CDR3 sequence (DNA): TGCAGTGCTAGTCGGAACACTGAAGCTTTCTTT. The chain employs TRBV20-1 and TRBJ1-1; D gene ambiguous. This CDR3 is built from 11 residues. Germline CDR1 DFQATT, CDR2 SNEGSKA (reference sequence). The V end lost 3 bases, the J end lost 1 base, and 3 bases lay between the germline ends.

The chain links TRBV5-5 to TRBJ1-5, with TRBD1 matching 8 bases. Germline-derived CDR1 and CDR2 are SGHKS and YYEKEE (reference sequence). The CDR3 has 15 residues. V dropped 1 base and J dropped 2; count of bases not matched to a gene: 2. The CDR3 loop reads CASSLMDRGNQPQHF. Here the CDR3 DNA reads TGTGCCAGCAGCTTGATGGACAGGGGCAATCAGCCCCAGCATTTT.

Only a few counts were recorded for this clonotype. The chain employs TRBV27 and TRBJ2-1; 8 bases are shared with TRBD2. CDR1 is MNHEY, CDR2 SMNVEV, per germline (reference sequence). The J segment lost 8 bases and the V segment lost 0 bases, leaving 9 bases of the junction unmatched. This CDR3 spans 16 amino acids. CDR3 in amino acids: CASSLSRLAGRDEQFF. The CDR3 region has the DNA TGTGCCAGCAGTTTATCGCGGCTAGCGGGTCGGGATGAGCAGTTCTTC.

Ten or more counts support this clonotype. The chain carries TRBV3-1 and TRBJ2-5; TRBD1 aligns across 9 bases. The V segment lost 2 bases and the J segment 3 bases; nucleotides outside the gene matches: 4. The CDR3 spans 15 residues. Germline-derived CDR1 and CDR2 are LGHDT and YNNKEL (reference sequence). CDR3 bases: TGTGCCAGCAGCCAACCTAGGACAGGGGAAGAGACCCAGTACTTC. It codes for CASSQPRTGEETQYF.

This clonotype was detected many times. The chain recombines TRBV6-6 with TRBJ1-2, with D unresolved. V was pared by 2 bases and J by 8 bases, with 6 bases between. The germline CDR1 and CDR2 sequences are MNHNY and SVGAGI (reference sequence). The CDR3 totals 11 residues. CDR3 sequence reads: CASSYARGYTF. The CDR3 nucleotides are TGTGCCAGCAGTTACGCCAGAGGCTACACCTTC.

The CDR3 region is CASSAYRGSSNQPQHF. The CDR3 bases are TGTGCCAGCAGTGCTTACAGGGGATCGAGCAATCAGCCCCAGCATTTT. This chain connects TRBV6-1 to TRBJ1-5; 7 bases agree with TRBD1. Trimming removed 4 bases from V and 1 base from J; junction bases left unmatched: 7. From germline, CDR1 is MNHNS and CDR2 SASEGT. This CDR3 contains 16 residues.

This clonotype was counted only a few times. This chain uses TRBV27 with TRBJ2-1, with TRBD1 matching over 7 bases. The CDR3 runs to 14 residues. Germline V gene sequence: CDR1 MNHEY, CDR2 SMNVEV (reference sequence). V shed 7 bases and J 4 bases; nucleotides not matched to a gene: 7. The chain's CDR3 is CASTYGRGYNEQFF. The CDR3 DNA reads as TGTGCCAGCACCTACGGCAGGGGGTACAATGAGCAGTTCTTC.

This clonotype was seen more than once but under ten times. This chain links TRBV7-3 with TRBJ2-1; D unclear. CDR3 length: 15 residues. The V gene's germline CDR1 is SGHTA and CDR2 FQGTGA. V was pared by 6 bases and J by 0 bases, with 12 bases between. The CDR3 here is CASSSLTASYNEQFF. As DNA, the CDR3 is TGTGCCAGCAGTTCCTTAACGGCCTCCTACAATGAGCAGTTCTTC.

The chain joins TRBV2 to TRBJ2-1; D uncertain. Trimming left V 3 bases short and J 0 bases short, with 6 bases between. Germline CDR1 and CDR2: SNHLY and FYNNEI. CDR3 size: 14 residues. The CDR3 region has the DNA TGTGCCAGCAGTGAGATTAGCTCCTACAATGAGCAGTTCTTC. The encoded protein is CASSEISSYNEQFF.